The 5 T cell receptor beta chains listed next were all sequenced from one sample in a study of OX40 agonist ivuxolimab in advanced cancers. Measured with immunoSEQ multiplex PCR; TCRdb has only the in-frame clones, and not every one. The repertoire holds tens of thousands of clones, with roughly 88% as singletons. Sample: CD4+ or CD8+ T cells sorted from blood, taken in a trial of the OX40 agonist ivuxolimab. Receptors originate from an adult with an advanced solid tumor such as melanoma, head and neck, liver or kidney cancer.

The genes are TRBV11-2 and TRBJ1-4; tentatively, D is TRBD1 (6 bases). This CDR3 has 15 residues. V dropped 5 bases and J dropped 7 bases, with 17 bases sitting between them. Germline assignment: CDR1 SGHAT and CDR2 FQNNGV. CDR3 sequence: CASSPMEEGGEKLFF. The DNA of the CDR3 is TGTGCCAGCAGCCCCATGGAGGAGGGGGGTGAAAAACTGTTTTTT.

This rearrangement joins TRBV4-2 to TRBJ2-5, with unresolved D. Germline-derived CDR1 and CDR2 are LGHNA and YNFKEQ. This CDR3 spans 16 amino acids. Between the trimmed V and J ends, which lost 3 bases and 5 bases, there was a span of 19 bases. In DNA, the CDR3 is TGTGCCAGCAGCCAGAGCGACGCCGGTTCACTCGAGACCCAGTACTTC. It encodes CASSQSDAGSLETQYF.

The chain recombines TRBV19 with TRBJ1-6, with D unclear. This CDR3 region has 16 residues. V was trimmed by 5 bases and J by 0 bases, leaving 11 bases between them. Germline CDR1 reads LNHDA; CDR2 reads SQIVND (reference sequence). The CDR3 loop is CASSVDMSSYNSPLHF. The CDR3 DNA reads as TGTGCCAGTAGTGTTGATATGAGCTCCTATAATTCACCCCTCCACTTT.

This chain uses TRBV7-8 with TRBJ1-1; D is unresolved. Trimming shortened V by 0 bases and J by 1 base, and 6 bases separated the two germline ends. The CDR3 covers 14 residues. Germline V gene data show CDR1 as SGHVS and CDR2 as FQNEAQ. The CDR3 coding sequence is TGTGCCAGCAGCTTAGCAGGTGGGAACACTGAAGCTTTCTTT. Translated, it gives CASSLAGGNTEAFF.

This chain links TRBV9 with TRBJ1-1; 7 nucleotides match TRBD1. Germline assignment: CDR1 SGDLS and CDR2 YYNGEE. This CDR3 has 13 amino acids. The trim removed 0 bases at V and 13 bases at J, leaving 9 bases unmatched. The CDR3 nucleotides read TGTGCCAGCAGCGTAGAGGCAGAGGGGGCTGTTTTCTTT. Residues: CASSVEAEGAVFF.